This T cell receptor (beta chain) stems from a study of tumor and adjacent non-tumor tissue in lung cancer. Concerning this clonotype: Its target is unknown.

Study conclusions and caveats: Shorter survival was associated with higher TCR diversity in tumors.

Germline V gene data show CDR1 as SGHAT and CDR2 as FQNNGV. V shed 9 bases and J shed 9 bases, with 18 bases lying between them. The CDR3 is 13 amino acids. This sample's RNA came from whole unsorted tissue. The library came from three nested PCR rounds adapted from ARM-PCR protocols. TCRdb recomputed calls from the multiplex PCR reads with MiXCR, one row per CDR3 protein. In the table there are roughly 140,000 distinct CDR3 sequences, around 66% of which are singletons. The chain combines TRBV11-2 with TRBJ2-1; D might be TRBD2 (5 bases). This receptor was taken from a man in his sixties with small cell lung cancer. The material sequenced was lung tumor tissue. The CDR3, as DNA: TGTGCCAGTAGCCGAGGAGGCTGGGGTGAGCAGTTCTTC. Amino acid sequence: CASSRGGWGEQFF.